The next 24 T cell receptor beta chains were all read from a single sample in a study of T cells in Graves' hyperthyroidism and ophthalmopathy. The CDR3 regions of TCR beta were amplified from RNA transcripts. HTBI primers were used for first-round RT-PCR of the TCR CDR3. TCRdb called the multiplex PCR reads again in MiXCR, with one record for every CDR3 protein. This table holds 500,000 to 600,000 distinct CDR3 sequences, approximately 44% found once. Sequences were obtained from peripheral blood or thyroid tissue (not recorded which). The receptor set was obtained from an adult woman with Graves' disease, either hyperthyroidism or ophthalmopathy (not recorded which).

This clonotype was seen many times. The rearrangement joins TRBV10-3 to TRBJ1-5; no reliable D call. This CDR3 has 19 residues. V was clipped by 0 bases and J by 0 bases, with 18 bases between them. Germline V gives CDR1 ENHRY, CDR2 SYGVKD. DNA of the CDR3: TGTGCCATCAGTGAGTCGTTAATGATACTGAGGAGTAGCAATCAGCCCCAGCATTTT. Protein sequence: CAISESLMILRSSNQPQHF.

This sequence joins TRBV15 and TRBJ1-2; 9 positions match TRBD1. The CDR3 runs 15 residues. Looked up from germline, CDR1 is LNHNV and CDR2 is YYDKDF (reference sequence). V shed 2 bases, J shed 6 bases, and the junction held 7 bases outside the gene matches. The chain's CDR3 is CATSRNRDRVDGYTF. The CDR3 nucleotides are TGTGCCACCAGCAGAAACAGGGACAGGGTGGATGGCTACACCTTC.

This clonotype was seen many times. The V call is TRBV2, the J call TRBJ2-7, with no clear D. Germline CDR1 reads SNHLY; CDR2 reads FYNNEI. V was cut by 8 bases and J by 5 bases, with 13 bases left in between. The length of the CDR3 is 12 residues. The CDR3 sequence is CASCGDYNEQYF. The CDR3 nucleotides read TGTGCCAGCTGTGGTGATTACAACGAGCAGTACTTC.

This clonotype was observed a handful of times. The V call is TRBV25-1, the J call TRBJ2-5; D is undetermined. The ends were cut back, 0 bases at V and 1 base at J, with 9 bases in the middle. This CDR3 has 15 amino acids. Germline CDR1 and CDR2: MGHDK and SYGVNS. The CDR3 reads CASSEYQARQETQYF. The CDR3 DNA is TGTGCCAGCAGTGAATATCAAGCGCGCCAAGAGACCCAGTACTTC. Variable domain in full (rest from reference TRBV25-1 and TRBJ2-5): EADIYQTPRYLVIGTGKKITLECSQTMGHDKMYWYQQDPGMELHLIHYSYGVNSTEKGDLSSESTVSRIRTEHFPLTLESARPSHTSQYLCASSEYQARQETQYFGPGTRLLVL.

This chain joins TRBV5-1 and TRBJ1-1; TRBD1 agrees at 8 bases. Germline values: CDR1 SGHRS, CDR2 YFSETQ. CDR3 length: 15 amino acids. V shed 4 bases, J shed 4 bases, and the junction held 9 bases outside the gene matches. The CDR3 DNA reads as TGCGCCAGCAGCGAGAACAGGGGGTCGGGCACTGAAGCTTTCTTT. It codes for CASSENRGSGTEAFF.

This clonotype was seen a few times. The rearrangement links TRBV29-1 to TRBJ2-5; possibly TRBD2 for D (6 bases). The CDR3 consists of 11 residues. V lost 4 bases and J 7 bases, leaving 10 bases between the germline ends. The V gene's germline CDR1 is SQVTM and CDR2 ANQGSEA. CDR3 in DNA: TGCAGCGTTGGACTAGGAGGGACCCAGTACTTC. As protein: CSVGLGGTQYF.

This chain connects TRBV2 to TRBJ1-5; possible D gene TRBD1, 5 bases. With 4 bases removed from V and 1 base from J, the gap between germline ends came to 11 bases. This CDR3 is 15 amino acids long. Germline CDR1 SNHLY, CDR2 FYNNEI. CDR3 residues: CASSVGVYSNQPQHF. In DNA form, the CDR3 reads TGTGCCAGCAGTGTGGGGGTGTACAGCAATCAGCCCCAGCATTTT.

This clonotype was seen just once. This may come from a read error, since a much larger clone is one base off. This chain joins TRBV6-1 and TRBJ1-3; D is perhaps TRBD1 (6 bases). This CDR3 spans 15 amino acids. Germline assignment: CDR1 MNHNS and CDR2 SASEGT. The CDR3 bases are TGTGCCAGCAGTTATACCACAGGGAGAGGAAACACCGTATATTTT. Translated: CASSYTTGRGNTVYF.

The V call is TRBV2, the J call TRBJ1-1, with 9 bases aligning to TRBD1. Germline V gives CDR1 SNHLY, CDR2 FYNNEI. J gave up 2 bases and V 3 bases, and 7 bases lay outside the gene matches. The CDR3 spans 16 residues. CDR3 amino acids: CASSESPGQGNTEAFF. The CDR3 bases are TGTGCCAGCAGTGAGTCTCCGGGACAGGGAAACACTGAAGCTTTCTTT. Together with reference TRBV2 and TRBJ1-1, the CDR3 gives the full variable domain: EPEVTQTPSHQVTQMGQEVILRCVPISNHLYFYWYRQILGQKVEFLVSFYNNEISEKSEIFDDQFSVERPDGSNFTLKIRSTKLEDSAMYFCASSESPGQGNTEAFFGQGTRLTVV.

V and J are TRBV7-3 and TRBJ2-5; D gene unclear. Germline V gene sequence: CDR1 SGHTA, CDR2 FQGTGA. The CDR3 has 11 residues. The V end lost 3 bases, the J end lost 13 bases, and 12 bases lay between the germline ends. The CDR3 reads CASSFVRRRYF. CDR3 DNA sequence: TGTGCCAGCAGCTTCGTGCGGCGCCGGTACTTC.

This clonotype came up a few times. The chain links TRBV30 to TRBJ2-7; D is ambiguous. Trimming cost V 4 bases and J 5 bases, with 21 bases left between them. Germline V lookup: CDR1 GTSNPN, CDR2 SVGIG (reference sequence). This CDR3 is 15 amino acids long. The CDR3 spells CAWTPETKAGNEQYF. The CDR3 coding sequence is TGTGCCTGGACCCCGGAAACAAAGGCCGGCAACGAGCAGTACTTC.

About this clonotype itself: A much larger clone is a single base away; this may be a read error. DNA for the CDR3: TGTGCCATCAGTTGGCGTTTGTCGCGGTACACTGAAGCTTTCTTT. It codes for CAISWRLSRYTEAFF. The gene calls are TRBV6-4 and TRBJ1-1; D is unresolved. Germline CDR1 and CDR2: MRHNA and SNTAGT. This CDR3 region has 15 residues.

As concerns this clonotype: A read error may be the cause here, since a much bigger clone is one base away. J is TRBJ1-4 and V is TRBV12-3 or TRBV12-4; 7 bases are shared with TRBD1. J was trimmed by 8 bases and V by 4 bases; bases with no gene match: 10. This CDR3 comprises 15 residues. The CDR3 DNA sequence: TGTGCCAGCAGTTCGGGTTCAGGGGGACGGGAAAAACTGTTTTTT. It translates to CASSSGSGGREKLFF.

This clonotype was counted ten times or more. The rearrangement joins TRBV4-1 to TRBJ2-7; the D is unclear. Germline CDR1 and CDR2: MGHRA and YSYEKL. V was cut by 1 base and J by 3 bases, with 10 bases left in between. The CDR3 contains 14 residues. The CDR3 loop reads CASSQGGKGYEQYF. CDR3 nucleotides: TGCGCCAGCAGCCAAGGGGGTAAAGGCTACGAGCAGTACTTC.

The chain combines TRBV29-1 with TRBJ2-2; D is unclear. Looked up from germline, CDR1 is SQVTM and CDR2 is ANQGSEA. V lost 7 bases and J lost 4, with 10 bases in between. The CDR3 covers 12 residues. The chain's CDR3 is CSASPPTGELFF. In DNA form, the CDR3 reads TGCAGCGCCTCACCCCCCACCGGGGAGCTGTTTTTT.

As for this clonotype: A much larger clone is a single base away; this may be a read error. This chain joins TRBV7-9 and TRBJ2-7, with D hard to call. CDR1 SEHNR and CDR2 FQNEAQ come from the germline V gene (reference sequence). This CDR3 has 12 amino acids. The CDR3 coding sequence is TGTGTCAGCAGTTTAGTCCAATACGAGCAGTACTTC. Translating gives CVSSLVQYEQYF. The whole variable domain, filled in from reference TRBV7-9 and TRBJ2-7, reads DTGVSQNPRHKITKRGQNVTFRCDPISEHNRLYWYRQTLGQGPEFLTYFQNEAQLEKSRLLSDRFSAERPKGSFSTLEIQRTEQGDSAMYLCVSSLVQYEQYFGPGTRLTVT.

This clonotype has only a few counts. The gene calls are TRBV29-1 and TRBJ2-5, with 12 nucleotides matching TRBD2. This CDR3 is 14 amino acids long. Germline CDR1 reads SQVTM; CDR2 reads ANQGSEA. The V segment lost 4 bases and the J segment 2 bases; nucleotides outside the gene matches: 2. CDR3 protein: CSVAGLAGQETQYF. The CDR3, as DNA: TGCAGCGTTGCCGGACTAGCGGGGCAAGAGACCCAGTACTTC.

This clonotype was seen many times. In DNA, the CDR3 is TGTGCCAGCGGGACAACTAGCAATCAGCCCCAGCATTTT. The encoded protein is CASGTTSNQPQHF. The rearrangement links TRBV2 to TRBJ1-5, with D possibly matching TRBD1 (6 bases). V lost 8 bases and J 0 bases, leaving 8 bases between the germline ends. Germline assignment: CDR1 SNHLY and CDR2 FYNNEI. The CDR3 spans 13 residues.

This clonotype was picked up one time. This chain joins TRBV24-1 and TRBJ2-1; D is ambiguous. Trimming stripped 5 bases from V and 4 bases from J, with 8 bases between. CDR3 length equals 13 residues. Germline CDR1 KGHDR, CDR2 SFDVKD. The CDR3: CATSASGYNEQFF. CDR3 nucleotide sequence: TGTGCCACCAGTGCCTCCGGTTACAATGAGCAGTTCTTC.

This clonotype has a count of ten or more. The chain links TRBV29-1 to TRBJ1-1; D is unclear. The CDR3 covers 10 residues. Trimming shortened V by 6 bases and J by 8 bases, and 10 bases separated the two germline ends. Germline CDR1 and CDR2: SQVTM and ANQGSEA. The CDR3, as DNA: TGCAGCGTAGGAGGGATCGAAGCTTTCTTT. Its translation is CSVGGIEAFF.

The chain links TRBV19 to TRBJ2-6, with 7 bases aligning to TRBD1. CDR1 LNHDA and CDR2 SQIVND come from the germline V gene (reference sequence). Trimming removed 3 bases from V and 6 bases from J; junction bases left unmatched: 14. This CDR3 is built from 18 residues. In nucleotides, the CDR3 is TGTGCCAGTAGTATCAACCAGGGGGTGAACACTGAGGCCAACGTCCTGACTTTC. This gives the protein CASSINQGVNTEANVLTF.

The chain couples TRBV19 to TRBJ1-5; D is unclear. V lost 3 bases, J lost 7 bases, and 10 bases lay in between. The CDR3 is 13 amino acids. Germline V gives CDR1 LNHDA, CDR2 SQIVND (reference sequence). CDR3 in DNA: TGTGCCAGTAGTATTCGGGAAAGCCAGCCCCAGCATTTT. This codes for CASSIRESQPQHF.

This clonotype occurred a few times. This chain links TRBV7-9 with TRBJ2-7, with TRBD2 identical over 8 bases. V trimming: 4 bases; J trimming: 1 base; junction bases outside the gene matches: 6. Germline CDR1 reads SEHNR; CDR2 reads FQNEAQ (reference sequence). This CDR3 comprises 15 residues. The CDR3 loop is CASSSPRGRSYEQYF. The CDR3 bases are TGTGCCAGCAGCTCCCCTCGCGGGAGGTCCTACGAGCAGTACTTC.

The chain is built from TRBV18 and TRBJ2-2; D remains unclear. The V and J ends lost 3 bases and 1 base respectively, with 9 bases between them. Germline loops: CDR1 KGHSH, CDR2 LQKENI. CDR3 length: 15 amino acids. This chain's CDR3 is CASSPVLLNTGELFF. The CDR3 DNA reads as TGTGCCAGCTCACCGGTCCTTTTGAACACCGGGGAGCTGTTTTTT.